These 14 T cell receptor beta chains were all obtained from the same sample, sequenced in a study of metastatic and nonmetastatic thyroid tumors. TCRdb called clones again from the PCR reads with MiXCR. The sample yields about 6,500 clones, over 15% seen once. Prior to thyroid surgery, none of the patients had received any treatment. The material sequenced was adjacent normal tissue. All receptors derive from a male donor with papillary thyroid cancer or a benign thyroid nodule (not recorded which). Some clones in this sample may be carry-over from other donors' samples.

By its share, this clone is medium-sized. This chain links TRBV2 with TRBJ1-6; no definite D call. V was trimmed by 4 bases and J by 7 bases, leaving 17 bases between them. Germline V gives CDR1 SNHLY, CDR2 FYNNEI. The CDR3 is 16 residues long. CDR3: CASSGPWQVPNSPLHF. The CDR3 coding sequence is TGTGCCAGCAGTGGACCATGGCAGGTCCCCAATTCACCCCTCCACTTT.

There are many counts of this clone. Since a much larger clone is just one base distant, this may be a read error. The V gene is TRBV24-1, the J gene TRBJ2-2, with TRBD1 matching 7 bases. The ends lost 7 bases at V and 6 bases at J; junction bases unmatched: 4. Germline V gene data show CDR1 as KGHDR and CDR2 as SFDVKD. CDR3 length equals 13 residues. CDR3 sequence reads: CATSRQGPGELFF. The CDR3 nucleotides read TGTGCCACCAGCCGACAGGGACCCGGGGAGCTGTTTTTT.

This clone was recorded a few times. The gene calls are TRBV6-1 and TRBJ2-6; D is undetermined. Trimming stripped 5 bases from V and 0 bases from J, with 11 bases between. Germline V lookup: CDR1 MNHNS, CDR2 SASEGT. CDR3 size: 16 residues. CDR3 in amino acids: CASSLAIGSGANVLTF. CDR3 in DNA: TGTGCCAGCAGTCTGGCTATAGGCTCTGGGGCCAACGTCCTGACTTTC.

This clone was seen more than once but under ten times. The V and J genes are TRBV10-1 and TRBJ2-1; no reliable D call. Germline lookup yields CDR1 WNHNN and CDR2 SYGVQD (reference sequence). The CDR3 runs 13 residues. V lost 8 bases and J 6 bases, leaving 14 bases between the germline ends. CDR3 nucleotides: TGCGCCAGCTCCTTAAACTGGGGCAATGAGCAGTTCTTC. As protein: CASSLNWGNEQFF.

This chain uses TRBV30 with TRBJ2-7; D assignment may be TRBD1 or TRBD2 (5 bases each). V shed 6 bases and J shed 1 base, with 13 bases lying between them. The CDR3 totals 13 residues. The germline V gene encodes CDR1 GTSNPN and CDR2 SVGIG (reference sequence). The CDR3 region is CACPRGGSYEQYF. Written as DNA, the CDR3 is TGTGCCTGTCCGAGGGGCGGATCCTACGAGCAGTACTTC.

As to this clone: At one end, the junction sequence differs from germline, possibly due to a read error. The chain uses TRBV6-1 and TRBJ2-1; 12 nucleotides align to TRBD2. The CDR3 has 15 amino acids. The germline gives CDR1 MNHNS, CDR2 SASEGT. The DNA for the CDR3 is TGTGCCAGTGGGGGATTGACTAGCGGGAGAAATGAGAAGTTCTTC. This encodes CASGGLTSGRNEKFF.

This chain joins TRBV6-1 and TRBJ2-5; 7 bases are shared with TRBD1. With V trimmed by 7 bases and J by 2 bases, 10 bases remained unmatched. CDR3 length: 15 amino acids. Germline V gives CDR1 MNHNS, CDR2 SASEGT. The CDR3 DNA sequence: TGTGCCAGCAAAATATGGTCAGGGGGACAAGAGACCCAGTACTTC. It yields the protein CASKIWSGGQETQYF.

This clone was found a few times. DNA for the CDR3: TGTGCCAGCAGCTTTGACCCGAACTCCTACAATGAGCAGTTCTTC. Translated: CASSFDPNSYNEQFF. This chain joins TRBV5-5 and TRBJ2-1; D remains unclear. The CDR3 contains 15 residues. V was shortened by 2 bases and J by 0 bases, with 9 bases between the two germline ends. Germline assignment: CDR1 SGHKS and CDR2 YYEKEE (reference sequence).

This clone was picked up many times. The rearrangement uses TRBV5-5 and TRBJ2-7; D may match TRBD1 or TRBD2 (5 bases each). The V end lost 3 bases, the J end lost 3 bases, and 10 bases lay between the germline ends. CDR1 is SGHKS, CDR2 YYEKEE, per germline (reference sequence). CDR3 length: 13 residues. The CDR3 bases are TGTGCCAGCAGCTGGGGGTCTCGCTACGAGCAGTACTTC. It specifies CASSWGSRYEQYF.

V gene TRBV7-6 combines with J gene TRBJ2-2; D possibly corresponds to TRBD1 (6 bases). Germline CDR1 reads SGHVS; CDR2 reads FNYEAQ. This CDR3 is 15 amino acids long. Trimming cost V 3 bases and J 4 bases, with 12 bases left between them. CDR3 sequence: CASSFGQRATGELFF. The CDR3, as DNA: TGTGCCAGCAGCTTCGGACAGAGGGCCACCGGGGAGCTGTTTTTT. Using reference TRBV7-6 and TRBJ2-2 for the parts outside the CDR3, the full variable domain is GAGVSQSPRYKVTKRGQDVALRCDPISGHVSLYWYRQALGQGPEFLTYFNYEAQQDKSGLPNDRFSAERPEGSISTLTIQRTEQRDSAMYRCASSFGQRATGELFFGEGSRLTVL.

This clone was observed many times. The V call is TRBV7-9, the J call TRBJ1-4; D is unclear. This CDR3 is 15 amino acids long. Germline values: CDR1 SEHNR, CDR2 FQNEAQ (reference sequence). V was pared by 6 bases and J by 7 bases, with 18 bases between. Here the CDR3 DNA reads TGTGCCAGCAGTTTCCCATCCACGACGGCTGAAAAACTGTTTTTT. It yields the protein CASSFPSTTAEKLFF.

The chain has TRBV6-4 and TRBJ1-5, with TRBD1 as a possible D gene (5 bases). Between the trimmed V and J ends, which lost 2 bases and 2 bases, there was a span of 16 bases. CDR1 MRHNA and CDR2 SNTAGT come from the germline V gene. CDR3 length equals 17 residues. The CDR3 reads CASSDPGRPGGNQPQHF. The CDR3 bases are TGTGCCAGCAGTGACCCGGGACGGCCCGGGGGCAATCAGCCCCAGCATTTT.

The V and J genes are TRBV7-3 and TRBJ1-3; 8 nucleotides align to TRBD1. The CDR3 consists of 15 residues. V dropped 4 bases and J dropped 3; count of bases not matched to a gene: 5. Germline V lookup: CDR1 SGHTA, CDR2 FQGTGA. DNA for the CDR3: TGTGCCAGCAGCTCCTCAGGGGGCTATGGAAACACCATATATTTT. This encodes CASSSSGGYGNTIYF. Variable domain in full (rest from reference TRBV7-3 and TRBJ1-3): GAGVSQTPSNKVTEKGKYVELRCDPISGHTALYWYRQSLGQGPEFLIYFQGTGAADDSGLPNDRFFAVRPEGSVSTLKIQRTERGDSAVYLCASSSSGGYGNTIYFGEGSWLTVV.

This clone was seen more than once but under ten times. J is TRBJ2-2 and V is TRBV5-1; D gene unclear. Between the trimmed V and J ends, which lost 0 bases and 6 bases, there was a span of 12 bases. There are 15 residues in the CDR3. The germline CDR1 and CDR2 sequences are SGHRS and YFSETQ. The CDR3: CASSLAMGLAGELFF. The DNA of the CDR3 is TGCGCCAGCAGCTTGGCCATGGGGTTGGCCGGGGAGCTGTTTTTT.